This T cell receptor beta chain stems from a study of low-dose radiotherapy and immunotherapy resistance in tumors. As to time point: before trial treatment. cDNA synthesis used a TRAV/TRBV-specific primer set for both chains. TCRs were put through 15 to 25 PCR cycles of amplification with Phusion. A constant-region primer and the V-primer adapter served as the primer pair. Each CDR3 protein gets one entry after TCRdb re-called the reads with MiXCR. The sample includes 64,000 or so distinct CDR3 sequences, 26% of them seen just once. CDR3 size: 14 residues. The germline gives CDR1 PRHDT, CDR2 FYEKMQ (reference sequence). Trimming at V came to 7 bases and at J to 3 bases, leaving 7 bases not matched to a gene.

The sequence came from a male donor with rectosigmoid adenocarcinoma. Here the sequenced sample was PBMCs, taken before treatment. The V gene is TRBV13, the J gene TRBJ2-7; 9 positions match TRBD1. The CDR3 DNA follows: TGTGCCAGCACCGGACAGGGGAAGTTCTACGAGCAGTACTTC. This sequence encodes CASTGQGKFYEQYF.